This T cell receptor (beta chain) was identified in a study of T cell repertoires in cytomegalovirus infection. Overall study: Based on public TCR beta signatures, there were indications of CMV infection and of a matching HLA type.

On this clonotype itself: The antigen is undetermined.

V shed 0 bases and J shed 8 bases, with 10 bases lying between them. Germline-derived CDR1 and CDR2 are DFQATT and SNEGSKA (reference sequence). The CDR3 runs to 13 residues. TCRdb reprocessed the reads with MiXCR, giving one entry per CDR3 protein. The sample shows approximately 470,000 distinct CDR3 sequences, about 44% of them seen only once. The TCR originated in a human donor in good health (CMV status not recorded). Some clones in this sample may be carry-over from other donors' samples. The chain combines TRBV20-1 with TRBJ1-4, with D possibly matching TRBD1 (5 bases). The material sequenced was cultured PBMCs, taken from culture after CMV antigen stimulation. This chain's CDR3 is CSAREGQGEKLFF. CDR3 sequence (DNA): TGCAGTGCTAGAGAGGGTCAGGGCGAAAAACTGTTTTTT.